This T cell receptor (beta chain) was recovered during a study of cytomegalovirus exposure and HLA in healthy donors. The CDR3 length is 16 residues. Both 60 Vbeta primers and 13 Jbeta primers went into the PCR. The data were produced by immunoSEQ multiplex PCR, yet TCRdb's version contains in-frame clones alone and is incomplete. This table has around 160,000 clones, 60% to 80% appearing once. Healthy bone marrow donors made up the donor group. This sequence joins TRBV21-1 and TRBJ2-7; the table's D call, TRBD1, has no DNA check behind it. TRBV21-1 is noted as a pseudogene. The source of this sequence is a man between 45 and 60 years old in good health and CMV-seropositive. Sequences were obtained from PBMCs. CDR3 loop: CASSGPGQDESYEQYF. The CDR3 coding sequence is TGTGCCAGCAGCGGCCCCGGACAGGACGAGTCCTACGAGCAGTACTTC.